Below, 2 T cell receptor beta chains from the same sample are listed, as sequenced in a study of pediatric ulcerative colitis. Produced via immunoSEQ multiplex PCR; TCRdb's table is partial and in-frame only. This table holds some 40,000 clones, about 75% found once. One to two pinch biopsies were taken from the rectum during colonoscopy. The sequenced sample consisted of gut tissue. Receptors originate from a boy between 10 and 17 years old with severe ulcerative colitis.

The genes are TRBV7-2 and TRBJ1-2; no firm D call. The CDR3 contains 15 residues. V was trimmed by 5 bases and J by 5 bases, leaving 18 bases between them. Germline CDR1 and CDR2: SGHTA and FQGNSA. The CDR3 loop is CASSPYSPEIYGYTF. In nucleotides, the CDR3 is TGTGCCAGCAGCCCATATTCACCTGAAATATATGGCTACACCTTC.

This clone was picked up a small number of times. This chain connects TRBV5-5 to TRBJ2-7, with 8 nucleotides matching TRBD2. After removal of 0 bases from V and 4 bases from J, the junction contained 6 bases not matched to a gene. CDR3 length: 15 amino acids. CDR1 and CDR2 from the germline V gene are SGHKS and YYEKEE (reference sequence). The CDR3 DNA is TGTGCCAGCAGCTTGGAGCGGGGGCGCCTTTACGAGCAGTACTTC. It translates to CASSLERGRLYEQYF.